This T cell receptor (beta chain) was identified during a study of cytomegalovirus exposure and HLA in healthy donors. The wider study: There were roughly 110 million unique TCR beta sequences, drawn from roughly 200 million T cells, in an earlier analysis.

Regarding donors, all were healthy bone marrow donors. The PCR was carried out with 60 Vbeta primers and 13 Jbeta primers. Using immunoSEQ multiplex PCR, the repertoire was profiled, and TCRdb retains in-frame clones only, with some absent. The repertoire holds about 190,000 clones, with around 82% as singletons. Study-level findings and limits: DRB1 had the most TCR associations and HLA-C the fewest, a later analysis found, with rates varying by HLA locus. An apparent linkage of common viral pathogens to several of the most significant clusters emerged in a later analysis.

The V gene's germline CDR1 is GTSNPN and CDR2 SVGIG (reference sequence). This CDR3 comprises 18 residues. V lost 3 bases, J lost 0 bases, and 15 bases stayed unmatched. Comments on this clone: Antigen specificity is unknown.

The chain links TRBV30 to TRBJ1-2, with TRBD1 matching over 8 bases. The TCR was taken from a man between 18 and 29 years old in good health and CMV-seronegative. Sequencing input: PBMCs. Here the CDR3 reads CAWRMVDRAPSTNYGYTF. Here the CDR3 DNA reads TGTGCCTGGAGGATGGTGGACAGGGCCCCTAGCACTAACTATGGCTACACCTTC.